This T cell receptor beta chain was identified in a study of T cell changes during pregnancy in multiple sclerosis. Germline V gives CDR1 LGHNA, CDR2 YSLEER. The CDR3 runs 15 residues. With 1 base removed from V and 3 bases from J, the gap between germline ends came to 9 bases. This clone is labeled medium-sized (0.01 to 0.1%). Sequencing used immunoSEQ multiplex PCR; TCRdb keeps in-frame clones, though not all of them. In the table there are fewer than 55,000 clones, around 90% of which are singletons. This sample comprised peripheral blood, obtained in the second trimester of pregnancy. The rearrangement links TRBV4-3 to TRBJ2-2, with D possibly matching TRBD1 (6 bases). This receptor was taken from a female donor in good health, enrolled as a control in a pregnancy study. In DNA, the CDR3 is TGCGCCAGCAGCCAAGGCAGGGGCTACACCGGGGAGCTGTTTTTT. Protein: CASSQGRGYTGELFF.